The TCR beta chain described here comes from a study of T cell changes during pregnancy in multiple sclerosis. CDR1 SGHTA and CDR2 FQGNSA come from the germline V gene. This CDR3 contains 17 residues. V lost 4 bases to trimming and J lost 2 bases, with 18 bases between them. Profiled with immunoSEQ multiplex PCR; TCRdb holds only in-frame clones, not every one. In the table there are around 52,000 clones, about 92% of which are singletons. This specimen was CD4+ T cells from peripheral blood mononuclear cells, taken after pregnancy. V gene TRBV7-2 combines with J gene TRBJ1-5; D possibly corresponds to TRBD1 (5 bases). This sequence originates from a female donor in good health, enrolled as a control in a pregnancy study. The CDR3 loop is CASSSRDSRIGNQPQHF. The CDR3 nucleotides are TGTGCCAGCAGCTCAAGAGACAGTAGAATAGGCAATCAGCCCCAGCATTTT. Together with reference TRBV7-2 and TRBJ1-5, the CDR3 gives the full variable domain: GAGVSQSPSNKVTEKGKDVELRCDPISGHTALYWYRQSLGQGLEFLIYFQGNSAPDKSGLPSDRFSAERTGGSVSTLTIQRTQQEDSAVYLCASSSRDSRIGNQPQHFGDGTRLSIL.